Listed below are T cell receptor beta chains from one sample, sequenced in a study of shared clonotypes between healthy human individuals. Assay: immunoSEQ multiplex PCR; the TCRdb copy retains only in-frame clones and omits some. Of 950,000 to 1,300,000 clones in the sample, around 75% were seen once. Sequencing was done on a sample of memory CD4+ T cells sorted from blood. The receptors derive from a man aged 18 to 29 in good health. The CDR3 runs from the conserved cysteine through the conserved F or W. D genes are given only for firm matches. Clone size is stated in some rows and not others, as once, few, many or a class when expanded.

v_gene	d_gene	j_gene	abundance	CDR3nt	CDR3aa
TRBV5-6	-	TRBJ1-3	-	TGTGCCAGCAGCTTCGGACAGCACTCTGGAAACACCATATATTTT	CASSFGQHSGNTIYF
TRBV5-4	TRBD1	TRBJ1-2	-	TGTGCCAGCAGCTTGAGCGGGACAGGGTATGGCTACACCTTC	CASSLSGTGYGYTF
TRBV7-6	-	TRBJ1-1	many	TGTGCCAGCAGCTCTGGGAGGAGCACTGAAGCTTTCTTT	CASSSGRSTEAFF
TRBV2	TRBD1	TRBJ1-6	-	TGTGCCAGCAGTGAGGACAGGGGGTATAATTCACCCCTCCACTTT	CASSEDRGYNSPLHF
TRBV11-2	-	TRBJ2-2	-	TGTGCCAGCAGGAGTTTTGGGGGCGTCACCGGGGAGCTGTTTTTT	CASRSFGGVTGELFF
TRBV6-1	-	TRBJ2-7	once	TGTGCCAGCAGTCTCCAAGCGAACACCTACGAGCAGTACTTC	CASSLQANTYEQYF
TRBV28	TRBD2	TRBJ2-3	-	TGTGCCAGCAGCCCCCCCCAGCGGGAGTTAACAGATACGCAGTATTTT	CASSPPQRELTDTQYF
TRBV7-2	-	TRBJ1-3	-	TGTGCCAGCAGTTACCAGTACCCCTCTGGAAACACCATATATTTT	CASSYQYPSGNTIYF
TRBV11-2	-	TRBJ2-5	-	TGTGCCAGCAGCCCGGGGGACGGACCACAAGAGACCCAGTACTTC	CASSPGDGPQETQYF
TRBV5-6	-	TRBJ1-5	-	TGTGCCAGCAGCTCTTTTCGGGCAGGTTTTCCCAATCAGCCCCAGCATTTT	CASSSFRAGFPNQPQHF
TRBV7-2	TRBD1	TRBJ2-1	-	TGTGCCAGCAGCTTCAGGGCGGACAGGGGTAATGAGCAGTTCTTC	CASSFRADRGNEQFF
TRBV2	TRBD1	TRBJ1-4	-	TGTGCCAGCAGTGAGACAGGGGTCACAAATGAAAAACTGTTTTTT	CASSETGVTNEKLFF
TRBV28	-	TRBJ2-5	-	TGTGCCAGCAGTTTATCAGGCAGGGGTGTTGAAGAGACCCAGTACTTC	CASSLSGRGVEETQYF
TRBV5-3	TRBD1	TRBJ1-1	once	TGTGCCAGAAGCCCCGCCGGGACAGGGGGCTTACACACTGAAGCTTTCTTT	CARSPAGTGGLHTEAFF
TRBV6-1	-	TRBJ1-2	few	TGTGCCAGCTCAATCGGGACAAACTATGGCTACACCTTC	CASSIGTNYGYTF
TRBV6-4	-	TRBJ2-2	-	TGTGCCAGCCAGGGGACGGCCGGGGAGCTGTTTTTT	CASQGTAGELFF
TRBV7-2	-	TRBJ2-5	-	TGTGCCAGCAGCTTGGGTCAGCGGGAGACCCAGTACTTC	CASSLGQRETQYF
TRBV18	-	TRBJ2-7	-	TGTGCCAGCTCCCCGGGACTCTCCCTGGAGCAGTACTTC	CASSPGLSLEQYF
TRBV11-2	TRBD2	TRBJ2-4	-	TGTGCCAGCAGCTTCGAGGGAGGGCCGGGCAAAAACATTCAGTACTTC	CASSFEGGPGKNIQYF
TRBV6-6	-	TRBJ2-4	-	TGTGCCAGCAGCCTTCTCGTCCGAGAAAACATTCAGTACTTC	CASSLLVRENIQYF
TRBV7-2	-	TRBJ2-7	-	TGTGCCAGCAGCTTAGTGGGACGCCAACCCGAGCAGTACTTC	CASSLVGRQPEQYF
TRBV2	-	TRBJ2-7	once	TGTGCCAGCAGTGAATCAGCCCCCTACGAGCAGTACTTC	CASSESAPYEQYF
TRBV29-1	-	TRBJ2-1	-	TGCAGCGTTGAAGATCGGGGTGAGCAGTTCTTC	CSVEDRGEQFF
TRBV29-1	-	TRBJ2-7	-	TGCAGCGTTGGGGCAGGGCTTTCCTACGAGCAGTACTTC	CSVGAGLSYEQYF
TRBV5-1	-	TRBJ2-5	few	TGCGCCAGCAGCTTGGTCGGGTTAGGAGAGACCCAGTACTTC	CASSLVGLGETQYF
TRBV7-3	-	TRBJ2-7	-	TGTGCCAGCAGCTTAAATCCTGGCTACGAGCAGTACTTC	CASSLNPGYEQYF
TRBV11-1	TRBD1	TRBJ1-5	-	TGTGCCAGCGGCTTAACAGGGGGCAGCAATCAGCCCCAGCATTTT	CASGLTGGSNQPQHF
TRBV27	TRBD1	TRBJ2-5	-	TGTGCCAGCAGGGGGACAGGGCAACAGACCCAGTACTTC	CASRGTGQQTQYF
TRBV7-2	TRBD1	TRBJ2-1	-	TGTGCCAGCAGCAACCGGGACAGTCTTTACAATGAGCAGTTCTTC	CASSNRDSLYNEQFF
TRBV4-1	TRBD2	TRBJ2-3	-	TGCGCCAGCAGCCAAGATCTCACTACTAGCGGGACAGATACGCAGTATTTT	CASSQDLTTSGTDTQYF
TRBV5-1	-	TRBJ1-1	once	TGCGCCAGCAGCTTGGCAGGGCGGGAAATCATGAACACTGAAGCTTTCTTT	CASSLAGREIMNTEAFF
TRBV6-1	-	TRBJ2-7	-	TGTGCCAGCAGTAGACAACCCGACCGGGAGCAGTACTTC	CASSRQPDREQYF
TRBV29-1	-	TRBJ1-1	-	TGCAGCTGGGGAGGGGGGAATGAAGCTTTCTTT	CSWGGGNEAFF
TRBV28	-	TRBJ2-3	once	TGTGCCAGCAGTTTACCCGGGATCACAGATACGCAGTATTTT	CASSLPGITDTQYF
TRBV7-9	-	TRBJ2-7	-	TGTGCCAGCAGCCCCATGTACGAGCAGTACTTC	CASSPMYEQYF
TRBV18	-	TRBJ2-3	-	TGTGCCAGCTCACCATCCGGCAACACAGATACGCAGTATTTT	CASSPSGNTDTQYF
TRBV11-2	-	TRBJ2-1	-	TGTGCCAGCAGCTTTGATAAGTACAATGAGCAGTTCTTC	CASSFDKYNEQFF
TRBV11-2	-	TRBJ2-1	-	TGTGCCAGCAGCCAACGGCTGGGAGGCTCCTACAATGAGCAGTTCTTC	CASSQRLGGSYNEQFF
TRBV6-5	-	TRBJ2-3	-	TGTGCCAGCAGCCCCGATAGGGGCACAGATACGCAGTATTTT	CASSPDRGTDTQYF
TRBV2	TRBD1	TRBJ1-4	once	TGTGCCAGCAGTGTTGACAGGGCAACTAATGAAAAACTGTTTTTT	CASSVDRATNEKLFF
TRBV5-1	TRBD1	TRBJ1-3	-	TGCGCCAGCAGCTTGGTCGGACAGGGCCCCGGAAACACCATATATTTT	CASSLVGQGPGNTIYF
TRBV6-4	-	TRBJ1-2	once	TGTGCCAGCAGTGAACAGGGCGACATCGGGGGTGGCTACACCTTC	CASSEQGDIGGGYTF
TRBV5-1	-	TRBJ1-4	-	TGCGCCAGCAGCTTGGCCCAGGGGAATAATGAAAAACTGTTTTTT	CASSLAQGNNEKLFF
TRBV27	-	TRBJ2-7	-	TGTGCCAGCAGTTTACAGTGGGGGACCTACGAGCAGTACTTC	CASSLQWGTYEQYF
TRBV6-1	-	TRBJ2-7	-	TGTGCCAGCACCACAGGAGGGACCTACGAGCAGTACTTC	CASTTGGTYEQYF
TRBV7-2	-	TRBJ2-2	-	TGTGCCAGCAGCTTAGTTGTACGGAAGAACACCGGGGAGCTGTTTTTT	CASSLVVRKNTGELFF
TRBV2	-	TRBJ1-4	-	TGTGCCGGGCAGGGAGGGTCTAATGAAAAACTGTTTTTT	CAGQGGSNEKLFF
TRBV5-1	-	TRBJ1-3	-	TGCGCCAGCAGCTTGGCCGTACAGGGATCCGGAAACACCATATATTTT	CASSLAVQGSGNTIYF
TRBV5-1	-	TRBJ2-1	-	TGCGCCAGCAGCTTCGCCAGGGGAGACAATGAGCAATTCTTC	CASSFARGDNEQFF
TRBV28	TRBD1	TRBJ1-5	-	TGTGCCAGCAGGTCGGGGGACAGTGCGTGGAATCAGCCCCAGCATTTT	CASRSGDSAWNQPQHF